Listed below are T cell receptor beta chains from one sample, sequenced in a study of OX40 agonist ivuxolimab in advanced cancers. The data were produced by immunoSEQ multiplex PCR, yet TCRdb's version contains in-frame clones alone and is incomplete. This table has 50,000 to 65,000 clones, 85% to 90% appearing once. The starting material was CD4+ or CD8+ T cells sorted from blood, obtained in a trial of the OX40 agonist ivuxolimab. These receptors came from an adult with an advanced solid tumor such as melanoma, head and neck, liver or kidney cancer. CDR3s include the opening cysteine and the closing phenylalanine or tryptophan. The D gene is left open where the match is weak. Part of the rows lack a size; the others show once, few, many or a class for expanded clones.

len	abundance	v_gene	j_gene	d_gene	CDR3aa	CDR3nt
18	-	TRBV28	TRBJ2-3	TRBD2	CASSLVAGAATSTDTQYF	TGTGCCAGCAGTTTAGTAGCGGGGGCCGCAACTAGCACAGATACGCAGTATTTT
14	-	TRBV5-1	TRBJ1-1	-	CASRRDSLNTEAFF	TGCGCCAGCAGACGCGACAGTTTGAACACTGAAGCTTTCTTT
15	-	TRBV9	TRBJ1-1	TRBD1	CASTGTAYGNTEAFF	TGTGCCAGCACCGGGACAGCTTATGGGAACACTGAAGCTTTCTTT
16	once	TRBV19	TRBJ1-5	-	CASSIGLEGGNQPQHF	TGTGCCAGTAGTATCGGTCTTGAGGGTGGCAATCAGCCCCAGCATTTT
14	-	TRBV28	TRBJ2-7	TRBD1	CATTRGTGFDEQYF	TGTGCCACCACACGGGGGACAGGGTTTGACGAGCAGTACTTC
18	-	TRBV4-3	TRBJ1-2	-	CASSQEVGRESAGYGYTF	TGCGCCAGCAGCCAAGAGGTCGGCAGAGAATCCGCTGGCTATGGCTACACCTTC
12	-	TRBV28	TRBJ2-3	-	CASSSTPDTQYF	TGTGCCAGCAGTTCCACCCCAGATACGCAGTATTTT
16	-	TRBV5-4	TRBJ2-2	TRBD2	CASSRPSGGAGGELFF	TGTGCCAGCAGCCGGCCCAGCGGGGGGGCGGGCGGGGAGCTGTTTTTT
12	-	TRBV6-5	TRBJ2-1	-	CASTRGDNEQFF	TGTGCCAGCACACGAGGGGACAATGAGCAGTTCTTC
13	-	TRBV5-4	TRBJ2-3	-	CASSFPDTDTQYF	TGTGCCAGCAGCTTCCCAGACACAGATACGCAGTATTTT
13	-	TRBV28	TRBJ1-2	-	CASSQHRTDGYTF	TGTGCCAGCAGCCAACATAGGACCGATGGCTACACCTTC
15	-	TRBV4-3	TRBJ1-4	-	CASSRQRATNEKLFF	TGCGCCAGCAGCCGACAGCGCGCAACTAATGAAAAACTGTTTTTT
14	-	TRBV2	TRBJ1-6	TRBD1	CASRINRGYSPLHF	TGTGCCAGCAGGATAAACAGGGGATACTCACCCCTCCACTTT
15	-	TRBV18	TRBJ2-7	-	CASSDVRTVGYEQYF	TGTGCCAGCTCAGACGTTCGGACAGTAGGCTACGAGCAGTACTTC
15	-	TRBV6-5	TRBJ2-3	TRBD2	CASTPLAADTDTQYF	TGTGCCAGCACCCCCCTAGCGGCCGACACAGATACGCAGTATTTT
17	-	TRBV9	TRBJ1-3	TRBD1	CASSPTRTGGAGNTIYF	TGTGCCAGCAGCCCCACACGGACAGGGGGCGCTGGAAACACCATATATTTT
12	-	TRBV11-2	TRBJ1-1	-	CASSLVVSEAFF	TGTGCCAGCAGCTTAGTAGTTTCTGAAGCTTTCTTT
14	-	TRBV28	TRBJ2-5	-	CASRLPGQQETQYF	TGTGCCAGCAGATTACCGGGACAACAAGAGACCCAGTACTTC
16	few	TRBV19	TRBJ2-3	-	CASNAPRSGMGDTQYF	TGTGCCAGTAACGCCCCCAGGTCCGGGATGGGTGATACGCAGTATTTT
15	-	TRBV7-9	TRBJ2-3	TRBD2	CASARLAGSTDTQYF	TGTGCCAGCGCCCGACTAGCGGGGAGCACAGATACGCAGTATTTT
12	-	TRBV6-1	TRBJ1-4	-	CASSERNEKLFF	TGTGCCAGCAGTGAACGGAACGAAAAACTGTTTTTT
17	-	TRBV14	TRBJ2-1	TRBD2	CASSPLPGLAGADEQFF	TGTGCCAGCAGCCCCTTACCTGGGCTAGCGGGAGCGGATGAGCAGTTCTTC
13	-	TRBV10-3	TRBJ1-1	-	CAISEQTPSEAFF	TGTGCCATCAGTGAGCAGACTCCGTCTGAAGCTTTCTTT
12	-	TRBV5-4	TRBJ2-1	-	CASSWVLNEQFF	TGTGCCAGCAGCTGGGTTTTGAATGAGCAGTTCTTC
15	-	TRBV7-2	TRBJ2-3	-	CASSFQGRSTDTQYF	TGTGCCAGCAGCTTCCAGGGACGAAGCACAGATACGCAGTATTTT
13	-	TRBV18	TRBJ2-7	-	CASSPGTTYEQYF	TGTGCCAGCTCACCCGGGACAACCTACGAGCAGTACTTC
15	-	TRBV14	TRBJ1-6	-	CASSQQGRPYSPLHF	TGTGCCAGCAGCCAGCAAGGCCGTCCCTATTCACCCCTCCACTTT
16	-	TRBV5-1	TRBJ1-1	TRBD1	CASNRRGLGPGTEAFF	TGCGCCAGCAACCGCAGGGGGTTGGGCCCGGGCACTGAAGCTTTCTTT
13	few	TRBV4-1	TRBJ1-2	-	CASSQDRDYGYTF	TGCGCCAGCAGCCAAGACAGGGACTATGGCTACACCTTC
12	few	TRBV7-7	TRBJ1-5	-	CAILFRNQPQHF	TGTGCCATCCTGTTCCGCAATCAGCCCCAGCATTTT
14	-	TRBV6-5	TRBJ1-6	-	CASTQGLGNSPLHF	TGTGCCAGCACGCAGGGGTTGGGGAATTCACCCCTCCACTTT
12	-	TRBV11-2	TRBJ1-5	-	CASSFVGGAQHF	TGTGCCAGCAGCTTTGTGGGGGGGGCCCAGCATTTT
18	-	TRBV5-1	TRBJ1-1	-	CASSRTFGDVSLNTEAFF	TGCGCCAGCAGCCGAACCTTCGGGGACGTTAGCCTGAACACTGAAGCTTTCTTT
15	-	TRBV9	TRBJ2-4	-	CASSGSGLTGNIQYF	TGTGCCAGCAGCGGGAGCGGCCTAACTGGAAACATTCAGTACTTC
13	-	TRBV7-2	TRBJ2-7	-	CASSHRESHEQYF	TGTGCCAGCAGCCACAGGGAGTCCCACGAGCAGTACTTC
13	few	TRBV27	TRBJ1-3	-	CASSTRFGNTIYF	TGTGCCAGCAGTACCCGGTTTGGAAACACCATATATTTT
15	-	TRBV30	TRBJ1-2	TRBD1	CAWITGGAVPYGYTF	TGTGCCTGGATCACAGGGGGCGCAGTTCCCTATGGCTACACCTTC
15	-	TRBV6-5	TRBJ1-2	TRBD1	CASSFGTGPGYGYTF	TGTGCCAGCAGTTTCGGGACAGGGCCGGGGTATGGCTACACCTTC
15	-	TRBV19	TRBJ1-5	TRBD1	CASSTKTGGNQPQHF	TGTGCCAGTAGTACTAAGACAGGGGGCAATCAGCCCCAGCATTTT
14	-	TRBV19	TRBJ2-3	TRBD2	CASSGAGESVTQYF	TGTGCCAGTAGCGGGGCGGGAGAATCGGTTACGCAGTATTTT
14	-	TRBV6-5	TRBJ2-2	-	CASTPDRNTGELFF	TGTGCCAGCACCCCGGACAGAAACACCGGGGAGCTGTTTTTT